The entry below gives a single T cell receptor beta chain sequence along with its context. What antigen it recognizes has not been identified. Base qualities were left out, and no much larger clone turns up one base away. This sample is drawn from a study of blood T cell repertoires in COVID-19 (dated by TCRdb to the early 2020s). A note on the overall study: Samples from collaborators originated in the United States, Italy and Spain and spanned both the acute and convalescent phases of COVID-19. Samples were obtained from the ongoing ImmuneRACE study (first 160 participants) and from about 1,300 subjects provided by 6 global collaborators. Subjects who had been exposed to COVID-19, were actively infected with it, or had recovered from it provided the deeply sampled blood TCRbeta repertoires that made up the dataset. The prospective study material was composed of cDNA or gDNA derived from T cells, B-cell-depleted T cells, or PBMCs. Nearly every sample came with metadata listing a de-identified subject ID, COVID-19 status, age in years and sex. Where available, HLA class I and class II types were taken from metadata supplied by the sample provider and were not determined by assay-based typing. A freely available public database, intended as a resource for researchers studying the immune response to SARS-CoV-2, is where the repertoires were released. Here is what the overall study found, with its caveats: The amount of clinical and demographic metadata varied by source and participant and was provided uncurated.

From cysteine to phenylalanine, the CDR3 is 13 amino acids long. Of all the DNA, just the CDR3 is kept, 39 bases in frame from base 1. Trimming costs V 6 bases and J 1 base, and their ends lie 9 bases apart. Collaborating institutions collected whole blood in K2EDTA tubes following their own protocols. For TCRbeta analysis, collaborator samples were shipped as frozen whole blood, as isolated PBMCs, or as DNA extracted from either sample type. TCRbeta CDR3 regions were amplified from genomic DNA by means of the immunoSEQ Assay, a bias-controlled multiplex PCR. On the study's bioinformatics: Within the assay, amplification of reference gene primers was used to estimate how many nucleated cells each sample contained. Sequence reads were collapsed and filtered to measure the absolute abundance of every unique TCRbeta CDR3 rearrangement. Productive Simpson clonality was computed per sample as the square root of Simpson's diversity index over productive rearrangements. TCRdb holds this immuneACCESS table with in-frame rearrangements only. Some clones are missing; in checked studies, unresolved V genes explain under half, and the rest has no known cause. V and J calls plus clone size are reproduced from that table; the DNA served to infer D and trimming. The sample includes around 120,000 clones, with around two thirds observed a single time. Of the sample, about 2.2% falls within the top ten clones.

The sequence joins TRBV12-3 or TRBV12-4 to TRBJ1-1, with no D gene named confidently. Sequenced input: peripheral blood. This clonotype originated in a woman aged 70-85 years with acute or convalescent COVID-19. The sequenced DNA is TGTGCCAGCAGCCTCCTTTGGAACACTGAAGCTTTCTTT. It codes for CASSLLWNTEAFF.